This T cell receptor (beta chain) was obtained from a study of blood T cell repertoires in COVID-19 (TCRdb year 2020). Regarding the research as a whole: Samples from collaborators originated in the United States, Italy and Spain and spanned both the acute and convalescent phases of COVID-19. A freely available public database, intended as a resource for researchers studying the immune response to SARS-CoV-2, is where the repertoires were released. Nearly every sample came with metadata listing a de-identified subject ID, COVID-19 status, age in years and sex. The samples were drawn from the first 160 participants of the ongoing ImmuneRACE study and from more than 1,000 subjects provided by 6 global collaborators. HLA class I and class II types, where available, came from metadata supplied by the sample provider rather than from assay-based typing. Subjects who had been exposed to COVID-19, were actively infected with it, or had recovered from it provided the deeply sampled blood TCRbeta repertoires that made up the dataset. The prospective study material was composed of cDNA or gDNA derived from T cells, B-cell-depleted T cells, or PBMCs.

About this clone itself: Which antigen it targets is not known. No base qualities exist here, and no much larger clone lies one base off it.

What the research found in general, with its limitations: The quantity of clinical and demographic metadata differed by source and by participant and was supplied without curation.

Participants in the prospective study were enrolled through a virtual design, were aged about 18 to 89 years, and lived in approximately 25 United States geographic areas. Cohort assignment in the prospective study relied on participant-reported clinical history from a screening survey and a study questionnaire. Each participant in the prospective study had whole blood, serum and a nasopharyngeal or oropharyngeal swab collected by mobile phlebotomists. Over a 2-month period, participants in the prospective study had the option of providing additional blood draws and questionnaires. Before DNA extraction, blood samples from the prospective study were shipped at room temperature or frozen. CDR1 is given as LNHDA and CDR2 as SQIVND, both from the germline V gene (reference sequence). The CDR3 contains 15 residues, cysteine and phenylalanine counted. The retained sequence is limited to the CDR3, 45 bases, with the frame set at the first base. Trimming takes 5 bases off V and 1 base off J; junction bases not matched to a gene: 4.

The immunoSEQ Assay, a bias-controlled multiplex PCR, was used to amplify TCRbeta CDR3 regions from genomic DNA. The authors' pipeline ran thus. Nucleated cell counts per sample were estimated from amplification of reference gene primers within the assay. Sequence reads were collapsed and filtered to measure the absolute abundance of every unique TCRbeta CDR3 rearrangement. For each sample, productive Simpson clonality was calculated as the square root of Simpson's diversity index across productive rearrangements. This immuneACCESS table, as held by TCRdb, lists in-frame sequences with V and J called but not all clones. Of the missing ones, under half trace to an unresolved V gene in checked studies; the others have no known cause. V and J calls and clone size come straight from that table; D and trimming were deduced from the DNA. In this sample the table shows about 160,000 clones, about 84% of which occur a single time. The biggest ten clones account for roughly 5% of the sample.

Sequencing was done on a sample of PBMCs or T cells enriched from blood (not recorded which). The TCR was taken from a woman between 35 and 50 years old with acute COVID-19. Here the chain combines TRBV19 and TRBJ1-2, with 10 bases aligning to TRBD1. Here the CDR3 is given as CASSPDRGLNYGYTF. Here is the DNA: TGTGCCAGTAGTCCCGACAGGGGGCTTAACTATGGCTACACCTTC.